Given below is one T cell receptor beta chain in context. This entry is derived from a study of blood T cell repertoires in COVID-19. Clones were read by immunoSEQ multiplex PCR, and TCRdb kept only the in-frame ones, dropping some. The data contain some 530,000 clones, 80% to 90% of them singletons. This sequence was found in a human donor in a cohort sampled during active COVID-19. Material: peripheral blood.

The CDR3 DNA reads TGTGCCAGCAGTGTGGACAGAGACAATGAGCAGTTCTTC. Translating gives CASSVDRDNEQFF. The chain employs TRBV7-2 and TRBJ2-1, with D tentatively TRBD1 (6 bases). The CDR3 runs 13 residues. Trimming pared 6 bases from V and 5 bases from J, leaving 11 bases between. Germline assignment: CDR1 SGHTA and CDR2 FQGNSA.